Below, 2 T cell receptor beta chains from the same sample are listed, as sequenced in a study of blood T cell repertoires in COVID-19. Libraries were prepared by immunoSEQ multiplex PCR; TCRdb keeps only in-frame clonotypes and omits some of them. The sample contains around 230,000 clones, roughly nine tenths of which appear only once. Sequencing used PBMCs or T cells enriched from blood (not recorded which). These receptors all come from a woman in her 30s with acute COVID-19.

Comments on this clone: This CDR3 is also generated by other DNA sequences in the sample. V and J are TRBV4-3 and TRBJ1-5; 9 nucleotides agree with TRBD1. Germline V gene lookup returns CDR1 LGHNA and CDR2 YSLEER. V was clipped by 4 bases and J by 5 bases; unmatched bases: 3. The CDR3 has 14 residues. The CDR3, as DNA: TGCGCCAGCAGCCTTCGGACAGGGGATCAGCCCCAGCATTTT. This translates into CASSLRTGDQPQHF.

The chain couples TRBV9 to TRBJ2-1, with TRBD2 matching 8 bases. The V segment lost 4 bases and the J segment 0 bases; nucleotides outside the gene matches: 6. This CDR3 is 16 amino acids long. Germline CDR1 is SGDLS and CDR2 is YYNGEE. The CDR3 sequence: CASSLRSGSSYNEQFF. The CDR3 nucleotides read TGTGCCAGCAGCCTTAGGAGCGGGAGCTCCTACAATGAGCAGTTCTTC.